The entry that follows covers one T cell receptor (beta chain) sequence. Its antigen is still unknown. The PCR ran on 60 Vbeta and 13 Jbeta primers. Method: immunoSEQ multiplex PCR; TCRdb's copy keeps in-frame clones and lacks some. The sample consists of 60,000 to 75,000 clones, approximately 80% of them appearing once. These data are taken from a study of cytomegalovirus exposure and HLA in healthy donors. In the study overall: The roughly 120 million unique TCR beta sequences, from approximately 170 million T cells, were found by an earlier analysis.

The CDR3 runs to 12 residues. In germline, CDR1 is MNHEY, CDR2 SVGAGI. Between the trimmed V and J ends, which lost 6 bases and 7 bases, there was a span of 13 bases. General study findings and limits: The dataset shows that most TCR sequences were rare, while some public TCRs occurred in many donors.

The chain links TRBV6-5 to TRBJ2-7; tentatively, D is TRBD1 (5 bases). The material sequenced was PBMCs. This clonotype was obtained from a young man in good health and CMV-seropositive. The CDR3 bases are TGTGCCAGCAGACAGGTGGTCGGGGAGCAGTACTTC. This gives the protein CASRQVVGEQYF.